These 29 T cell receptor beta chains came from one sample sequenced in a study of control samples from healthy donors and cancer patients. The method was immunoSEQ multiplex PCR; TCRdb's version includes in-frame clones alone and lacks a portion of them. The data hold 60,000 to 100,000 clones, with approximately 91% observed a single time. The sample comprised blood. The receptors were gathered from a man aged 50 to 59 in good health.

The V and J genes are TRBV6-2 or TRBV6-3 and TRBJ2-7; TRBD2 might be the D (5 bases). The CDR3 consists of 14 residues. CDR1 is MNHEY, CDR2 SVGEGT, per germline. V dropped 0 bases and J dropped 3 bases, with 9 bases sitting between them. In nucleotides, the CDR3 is TGTGCCAGCAGTTACTCGAGGGCTAGCTACGAGCAGTACTTC. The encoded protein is CASSYSRASYEQYF.

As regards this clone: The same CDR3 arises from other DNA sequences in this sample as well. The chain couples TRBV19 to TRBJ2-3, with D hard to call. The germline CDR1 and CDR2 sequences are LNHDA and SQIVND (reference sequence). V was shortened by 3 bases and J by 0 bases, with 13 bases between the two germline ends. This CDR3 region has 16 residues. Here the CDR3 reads CASSIGQRTSTDTQYF. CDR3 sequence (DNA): TGTGCCAGTAGTATTGGTCAGCGCACTAGCACAGATACGCAGTATTTT.

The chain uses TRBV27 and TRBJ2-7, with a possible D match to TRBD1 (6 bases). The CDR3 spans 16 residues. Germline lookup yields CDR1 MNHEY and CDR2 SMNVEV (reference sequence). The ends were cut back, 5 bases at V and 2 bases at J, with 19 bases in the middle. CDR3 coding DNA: TGTGCCAGCAGTCCATTAGGAGGACAGTCGGCCTACGAGCAGTACTTC. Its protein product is CASSPLGGQSAYEQYF.

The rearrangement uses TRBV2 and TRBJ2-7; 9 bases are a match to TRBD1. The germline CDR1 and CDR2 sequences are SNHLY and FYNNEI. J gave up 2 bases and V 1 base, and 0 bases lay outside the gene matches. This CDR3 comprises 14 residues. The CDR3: CASSEGTGAYEQYF. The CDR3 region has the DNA TGTGCCAGCAGTGAAGGGACAGGGGCCTACGAGCAGTACTTC.

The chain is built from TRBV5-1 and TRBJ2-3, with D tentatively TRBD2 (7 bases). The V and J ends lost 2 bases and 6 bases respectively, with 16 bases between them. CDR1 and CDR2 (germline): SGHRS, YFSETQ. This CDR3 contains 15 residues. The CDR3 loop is CASSFDAGAGDTQYF. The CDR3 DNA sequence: TGCGCCAGCAGCTTCGACGCGGGGGCGGGGGATACGCAGTATTTT.

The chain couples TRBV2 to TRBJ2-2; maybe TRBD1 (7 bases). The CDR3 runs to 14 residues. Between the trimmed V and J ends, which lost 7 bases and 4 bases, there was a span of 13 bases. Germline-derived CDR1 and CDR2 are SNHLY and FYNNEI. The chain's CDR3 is CASKMQGGTGELFF. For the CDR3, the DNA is TGTGCCAGCAAGATGCAGGGGGGCACCGGGGAGCTGTTTTTT. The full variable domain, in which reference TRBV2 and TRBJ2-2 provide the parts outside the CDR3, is EPEVTQTPSHQVTQMGQEVILRCVPISNHLYFYWYRQILGQKVEFLVSFYNNEISEKSEIFDDQFSVERPDGSNFTLKIRSTKLEDSAMYFCASKMQGGTGELFFGEGSRLTVL.

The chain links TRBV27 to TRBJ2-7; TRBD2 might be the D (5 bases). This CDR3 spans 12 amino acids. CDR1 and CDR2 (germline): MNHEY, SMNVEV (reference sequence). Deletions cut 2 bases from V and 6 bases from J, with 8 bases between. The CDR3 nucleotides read TGTGCCAGCAGTTTAATGGGAGCCGAGCAGTACTTC. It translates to CASSLMGAEQYF.

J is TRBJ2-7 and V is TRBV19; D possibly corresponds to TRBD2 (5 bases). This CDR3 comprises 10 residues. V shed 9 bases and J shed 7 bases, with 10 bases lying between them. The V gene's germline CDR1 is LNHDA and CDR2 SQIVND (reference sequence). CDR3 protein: CASGTGEQYF. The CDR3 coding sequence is TGTGCCAGCGGAACGGGGGAGCAGTACTTC.

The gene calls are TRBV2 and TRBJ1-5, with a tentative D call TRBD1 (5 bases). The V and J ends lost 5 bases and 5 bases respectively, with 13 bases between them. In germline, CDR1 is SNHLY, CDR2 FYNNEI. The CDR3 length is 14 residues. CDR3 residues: CASSTGRSYQPQHF. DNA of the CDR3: TGTGCCAGCAGTACAGGACGGTCTTATCAGCCCCAGCATTTT.

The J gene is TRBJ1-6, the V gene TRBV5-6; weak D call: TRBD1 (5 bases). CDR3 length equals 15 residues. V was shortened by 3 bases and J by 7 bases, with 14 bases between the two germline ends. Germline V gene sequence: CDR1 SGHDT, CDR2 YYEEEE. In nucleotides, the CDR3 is TGTGCCAGCAGCTCGCTCGACAGTATAAATTCACCCCTCCACTTT. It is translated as CASSSLDSINSPLHF.

The CDR3 bases are TGTGCCAGCAGTCCGACAGACTACTATGGCTACACCTTC. This encodes CASSPTDYYGYTF. The V gene is TRBV9, the J gene TRBJ1-2; possibly TRBD1 for D (5 bases). V shed 5 bases and J shed 3 bases, with 11 bases lying between them. In germline, CDR1 is SGDLS, CDR2 YYNGEE. The CDR3 length is 13 residues.

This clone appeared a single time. The DNA for the CDR3 is TGTGCCAGCAGTTTATGGGTCGGCATGAACACCGGGGAGCTGTTTTTT. Translation gives CASSLWVGMNTGELFF. The chain joins TRBV27 to TRBJ2-2; D is unresolved. Germline CDR1 and CDR2: MNHEY and SMNVEV (reference sequence). The CDR3 extends over 16 amino acids. With 1 base removed from V and 1 base from J, the gap between germline ends came to 10 bases.

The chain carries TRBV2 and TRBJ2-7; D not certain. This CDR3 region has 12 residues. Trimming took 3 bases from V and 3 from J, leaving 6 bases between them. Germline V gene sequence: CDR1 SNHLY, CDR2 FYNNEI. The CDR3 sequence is CASSDLLYEQYF. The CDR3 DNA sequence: TGTGCCAGCAGTGACCTTCTCTACGAGCAGTACTTC.

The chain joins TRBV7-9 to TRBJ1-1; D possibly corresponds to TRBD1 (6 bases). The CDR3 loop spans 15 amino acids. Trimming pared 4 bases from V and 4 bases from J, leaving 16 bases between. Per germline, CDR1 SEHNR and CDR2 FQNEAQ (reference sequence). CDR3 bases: TGTGCCAGCAGCTCCACATGGCGGGGGCTCACTGAAGCTTTCTTT. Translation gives CASSSTWRGLTEAFF.

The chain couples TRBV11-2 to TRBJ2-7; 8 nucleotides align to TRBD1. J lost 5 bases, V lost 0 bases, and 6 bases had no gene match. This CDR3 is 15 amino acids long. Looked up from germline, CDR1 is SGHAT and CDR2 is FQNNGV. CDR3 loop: CASSLDGAGGDEQYF. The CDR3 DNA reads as TGTGCCAGCAGCTTAGATGGGGCAGGGGGCGACGAGCAGTACTTC.

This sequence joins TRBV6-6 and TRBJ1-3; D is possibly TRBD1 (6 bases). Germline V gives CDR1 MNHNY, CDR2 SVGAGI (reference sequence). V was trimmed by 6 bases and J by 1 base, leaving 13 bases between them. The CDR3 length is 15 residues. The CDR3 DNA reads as TGTGCCAGCAGGCCTCAGGGGTCTTCTGGAAACACCATATATTTT. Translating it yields CASRPQGSSGNTIYF.

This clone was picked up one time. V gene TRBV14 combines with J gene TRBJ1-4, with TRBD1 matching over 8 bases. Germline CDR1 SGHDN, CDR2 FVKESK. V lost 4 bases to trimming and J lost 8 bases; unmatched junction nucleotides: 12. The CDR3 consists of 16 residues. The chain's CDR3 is CASSPQRGQVREKLFF. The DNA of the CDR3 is TGTGCCAGCAGCCCGCAGAGGGGACAGGTTCGGGAAAAACTGTTTTTT.

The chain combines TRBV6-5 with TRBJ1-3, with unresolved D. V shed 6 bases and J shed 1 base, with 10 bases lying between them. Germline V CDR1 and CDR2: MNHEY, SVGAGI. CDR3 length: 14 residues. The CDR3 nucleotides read TGTGCCAGCAGCCTGGCGGGTTCTGGAAACACCATATATTTT. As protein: CASSLAGSGNTIYF.

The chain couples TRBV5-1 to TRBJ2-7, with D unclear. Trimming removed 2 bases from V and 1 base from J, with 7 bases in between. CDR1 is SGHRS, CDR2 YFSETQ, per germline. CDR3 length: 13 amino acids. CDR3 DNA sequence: TGCGCCAGCAGCTTTGACGGGTCCTACGAGCAGTACTTC. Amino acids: CASSFDGSYEQYF.

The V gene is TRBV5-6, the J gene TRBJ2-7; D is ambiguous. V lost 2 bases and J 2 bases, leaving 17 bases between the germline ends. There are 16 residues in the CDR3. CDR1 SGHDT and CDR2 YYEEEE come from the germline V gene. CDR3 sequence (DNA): TGTGCCAGCAGCTTATCGGGCCAGGTTACCCCCTACGAGCAGTACTTC. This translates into CASSLSGQVTPYEQYF.

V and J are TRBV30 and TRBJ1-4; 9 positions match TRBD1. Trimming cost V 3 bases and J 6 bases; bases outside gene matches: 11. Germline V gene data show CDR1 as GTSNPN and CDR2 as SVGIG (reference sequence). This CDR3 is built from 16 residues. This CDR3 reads CAWSRNSGQGYEKLFF. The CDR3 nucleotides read TGTGCCTGGAGCCGAAACTCGGGACAGGGTTATGAAAAACTGTTTTTT.

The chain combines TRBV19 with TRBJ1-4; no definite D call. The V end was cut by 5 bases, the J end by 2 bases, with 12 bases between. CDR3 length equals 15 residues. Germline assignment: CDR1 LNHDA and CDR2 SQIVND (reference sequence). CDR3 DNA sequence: TGTGCCAGTAGTCCCTTCCTCGGCACTAATGAAAAACTGTTTTTT. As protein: CASSPFLGTNEKLFF.

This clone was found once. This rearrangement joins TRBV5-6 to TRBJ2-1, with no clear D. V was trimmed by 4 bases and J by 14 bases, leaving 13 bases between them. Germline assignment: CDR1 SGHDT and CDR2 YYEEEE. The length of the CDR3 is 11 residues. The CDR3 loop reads CASSTSAVKFF. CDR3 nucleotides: TGTGCCAGCAGCACCAGCGCGGTAAAGTTCTTC.

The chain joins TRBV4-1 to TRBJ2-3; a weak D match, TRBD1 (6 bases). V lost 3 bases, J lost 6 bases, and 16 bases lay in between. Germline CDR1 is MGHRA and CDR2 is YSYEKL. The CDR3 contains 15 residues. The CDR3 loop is CASSHRAGDGDTQYF. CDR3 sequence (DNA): TGCGCCAGCAGCCACAGGGCAGGGGACGGGGATACGCAGTATTTT.

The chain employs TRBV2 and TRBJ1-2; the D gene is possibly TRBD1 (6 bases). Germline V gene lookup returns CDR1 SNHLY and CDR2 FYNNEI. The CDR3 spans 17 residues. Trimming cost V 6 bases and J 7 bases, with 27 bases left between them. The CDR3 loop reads CASSPDRTTLIARGYTF. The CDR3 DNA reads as TGTGCCAGCAGCCCCGACAGGACGACTTTAATCGCCCGTGGCTACACCTTC. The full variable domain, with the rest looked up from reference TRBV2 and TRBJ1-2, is EPEVTQTPSHQVTQMGQEVILRCVPISNHLYFYWYRQILGQKVEFLVSFYNNEISEKSEIFDDQFSVERPDGSNFTLKIRSTKLEDSAMYFCASSPDRTTLIARGYTFGSGTRLTVV.

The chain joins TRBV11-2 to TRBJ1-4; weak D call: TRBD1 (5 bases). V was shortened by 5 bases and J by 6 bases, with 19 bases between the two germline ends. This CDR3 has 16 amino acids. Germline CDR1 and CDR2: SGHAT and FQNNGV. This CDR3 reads CASSHRGLGWDEKLFF. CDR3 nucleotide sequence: TGTGCCAGCAGCCACCGGGGGTTGGGCTGGGATGAAAAACTGTTTTTT.

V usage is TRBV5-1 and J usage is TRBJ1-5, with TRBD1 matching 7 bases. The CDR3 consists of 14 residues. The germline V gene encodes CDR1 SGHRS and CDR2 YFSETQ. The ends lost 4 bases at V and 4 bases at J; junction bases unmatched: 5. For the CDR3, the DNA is TGCGCCAGCAGCCCGGGACAGTCGAATCAGCCCCAGCATTTT. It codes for CASSPGQSNQPQHF.

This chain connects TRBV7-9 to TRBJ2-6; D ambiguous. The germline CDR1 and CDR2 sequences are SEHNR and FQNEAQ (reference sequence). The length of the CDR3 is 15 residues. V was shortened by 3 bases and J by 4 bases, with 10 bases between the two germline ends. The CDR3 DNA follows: TGTGCCAGCAGCTTTGCAGGACGAGGGGCCAACGTCCTGACTTTC. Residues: CASSFAGRGANVLTF. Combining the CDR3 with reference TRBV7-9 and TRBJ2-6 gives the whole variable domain DTGVSQNPRHKITKRGQNVTFRCDPISEHNRLYWYRQTLGQGPEFLTYFQNEAQLEKSRLLSDRFSAERPKGSFSTLEIQRTEQGDSAMYLCASSFAGRGANVLTFGAGSRLTVL.

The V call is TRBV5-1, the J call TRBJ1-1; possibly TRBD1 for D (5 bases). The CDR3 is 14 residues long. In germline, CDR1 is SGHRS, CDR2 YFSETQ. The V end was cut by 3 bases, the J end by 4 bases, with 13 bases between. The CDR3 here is CASSSHRSGTEAFF. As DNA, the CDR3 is TGCGCCAGCAGCTCTCACAGGTCGGGCACTGAAGCTTTCTTT.